This T cell receptor beta chain was captured in a study of CXCR3-negative and CXCR3-positive naive CD8 T cells. Notes on the study in general: Similar TRBV-TRBJ usage was seen in naive cells (both CXCR3-negative and CXCR3-positive), but memory cells differed.

This CDR3 has 14 residues. Points on this clonotype: Its antigen remains unidentified.

UMI-labeled TRB cDNA libraries were prepared by 5' RACE. No DNA is given; TCRdb re-called the 5' RACE reads and lists each CDR3 protein once. In all, the sample yields about 57,000 distinct CDR3 sequences. Sequenced material: memory CD8+ T cells from blood. The sequence derives from a human donor in good health. Some clones in this sample may be carry-over from other donors' samples. The gene calls are TRBV23-1 and TRBJ2-7; TCRdb's D gene call, TRBD1, goes unchecked for lack of DNA. TRBV23-1 is identified as an open reading frame with a role that is uncertain. CDR3 in amino acids: CASSQGQGNNEQYF.